This TCR beta chain was recovered during a study of blood T cell repertoires in COVID-19. The assay was immunoSEQ multiplex PCR, and TCRdb's table has in-frame clones only and misses some. The top ten hold 13% to 15% of the sample, which has some 64,000 clones, around 73% seen once. Trimming at V came to 4 bases and at J to 6 bases, leaving 16 bases not matched to a gene. The CDR3 loop spans 18 amino acids. Per the germline V gene, CDR1 is LGHDT and CDR2 is YNNKEL (reference sequence). V usage is TRBV3-1 (or the pseudogene TRBV3-2) and J usage is TRBJ1-4, with 8 bases fitting TRBD1. Sample: peripheral blood. The TCR originated in a man in his 60s with COVID-19, enrolled during active disease. This CDR3 is CASSRNVPGGAFDEKLFF. The CDR3 DNA reads TGTGCCAGCAGCCGAAACGTACCAGGGGGCGCTTTCGATGAAAAACTGTTTTTT.